The clone carrying this TCR beta chain was found a few times. The antigen remains unidentified. The V end was cut by 4 bases, the J end by 1 base, with 11 bases between. CDR1 and CDR2 from the germline V gene are SGHRS and YFSETQ. The CDR3 has 15 residues. These data belong to a study of blood T cells in healthy people across ages. The second PCR ran roughly 6 to 11 cycles with a sample-barcoded 5' primer and J-beta primers. TCRdb passed the 5' RACE reads through MiXCR, listing each CDR3 protein once. In the table there are some 1,500,000 distinct CDR3 sequences, approximately 42% of which are singletons. Study results and limitations: More naive CD4+ cells and higher diversity marked long-lived donors relative to aged donors.

The chain couples TRBV5-1 to TRBJ1-4, with D uncertain. Material for sequencing was blood. The receptor was derived from a woman aged 18-35 years in good health. CDR3 coding DNA: TGCGCCAGCAGCGGGGAGGGCCTAACTAATGAAAAACTGTTTTTT. Its translation: CASSGEGLTNEKLFF.